These 27 T cell receptor beta chains came from one sample sequenced in a study of CD8 T cells in ankylosing spondylitis (dated by TCRdb to about 2017). The receptor library was made with 5' RACE. The sequencer was an Illumina HiSeq 2500. TCRdb reran the public reads through fastp at Q25 and MiXCR, keeping productive beta chains. When rows share a CDR3 protein, they turn into one entry using the most common DNA and genes. The sample table lists 200,000 to 250,000 distinct CDR3 sequences, roughly 10% of them with a count of one. The ten most abundant clones make up less than 25% of the sample. Specimen: blood, either unsorted or a sorted T cell fraction (not recorded which). All receptors derive from a male donor with ankylosing spondylitis or in good health (not recorded which).

This clonotype was seen only a few times. This may stem from a read error, because a much larger clone lies one nucleotide away. The rearrangement uses TRBV5-1 and TRBJ2-5; D gene uncertain. The germline gives CDR1 SGHRS, CDR2 YFSETQ. The CDR3 consists of 14 residues. CDR3 in amino acids: CASSLGVHQEPQYF. CDR3 DNA: TGCGCCAGCAGCTTGGGGGTACACCAAGAGCCCCAGTACTTC.

This clonotype was seen ten or more times. V usage is TRBV5-1 and J usage is TRBJ2-3, with D perhaps TRBD2 (5 bases). There are 16 residues in the CDR3. V was pared by 0 bases and J by 2 bases, with 13 bases between. CDR1 and CDR2 (germline): SGHRS, YFSETQ. The CDR3: CASSLASSSVTDTQYF. CDR3 coding DNA: TGCGCCAGCAGCTTGGCCTCTAGCAGTGTCACAGATACGCAGTATTTT.

This clonotype was seen at least ten times. The V and J genes are TRBV20-1 and TRBJ1-4; TRBD1 matches at 9 bases. Germline V lookup: CDR1 DFQATT, CDR2 SNEGSKA (reference sequence). V lost 6 bases and J lost 3; bases outside the gene matches: 8. CDR3 length: 15 amino acids. CDR3 region: CSAADRGIPNEKLFF. As DNA, the CDR3 is TGCAGTGCCGCTGACAGGGGGATCCCTAATGAAAAACTGTTTTTT.

The chain recombines TRBV11-2 with TRBJ2-7; D gene uncertain. V lost 1 base to trimming and J lost 2 bases, with 18 bases between them. The CDR3 consists of 17 residues. CDR1 is SGHAT, CDR2 FQNNGV, per germline. CDR3 loop: CASSLGLLIAVPYEQYF. CDR3 DNA sequence: TGTGCCAGCAGCTTAGGGTTGTTGATCGCAGTCCCCTACGAGCAGTACTTC.

This clonotype was picked up many times. This chain links TRBV6-1 with TRBJ2-5; tentatively, D is TRBD2 (6 bases). CDR3 length equals 15 residues. The germline V gene encodes CDR1 MNHNS and CDR2 SASEGT. Deletions cut 10 bases from V and 5 bases from J, with 23 bases between. The CDR3 loop reads CATLVGRGSGETQYF. The DNA of the CDR3 is TGTGCCACCCTAGTGGGTCGGGGGTCGGGGGAGACCCAGTACTTC.

This clonotype was seen a few times. Written as DNA, the CDR3 is TGCGCCAGCAGCTTGGCGGGTTGGAGCTCAGATACGCAGTATTTT. Translating gives CASSLAGWSSDTQYF. J is TRBJ2-3 and V is TRBV5-1; D remains ambiguous. CDR3 length: 15 residues. Germline CDR1 is SGHRS and CDR2 is YFSETQ. V was clipped by 0 bases and J by 4 bases, with 12 bases between them.

The chain uses TRBV5-5 and TRBJ1-5; D unclear. The V gene lost 0 bases and the J gene lost 5 bases, with 6 bases spanning the gap. Germline loops: CDR1 SGHKS, CDR2 YYEKEE (reference sequence). The CDR3 runs 13 residues. CDR3 nucleotide sequence: TGTGCCAGCAGCTTGGTTAGTGATCAGCCCCAGCATTTT. Translation: CASSLVSDQPQHF.

The rearrangement uses TRBV7-6 and TRBJ1-1, with D uncertain. The length of the CDR3 is 13 residues. CDR1 SGHVS and CDR2 FNYEAQ come from the germline V gene. The V end lost 2 bases, the J end lost 1 base, and 5 bases lay between the germline ends. CDR3 nucleotides: TGTGCCAGCAGCTTAAATCAGAACACTGAAGCTTTCTTT. It codes for CASSLNQNTEAFF.

This sequence joins TRBV29-1 and TRBJ2-5; D unresolved. This CDR3 contains 11 residues. Germline loops: CDR1 SQVTM, CDR2 ANQGSEA. V lost 5 bases to trimming and J lost 1 base, with 5 bases between them. The CDR3 DNA follows: TGCAGCGTTTCCGGCCAAGAGACCCAGTACTTC. It codes for CSVSGQETQYF.

This clonotype was detected ten times or more. The V and J genes are TRBV12-3 or TRBV12-4 and TRBJ1-5, with D possibly being TRBD1 (6 bases). The CDR3 is made up of 15 amino acids. V lost 7 bases to trimming and J lost 3 bases, with 16 bases between them. The CDR3 sequence is CASTAPGGPNQPQHF. As DNA, the CDR3 is TGTGCCAGCACCGCCCCCGGGGGCCCCAATCAGCCCCAGCATTTT.

The DNA for the CDR3 is TGCAGTGCTCTTAGACAAGAGACCCAGTACTTC. Translated: CSALRQETQYF. The V gene is TRBV20-1, the J gene TRBJ2-5; D not resolved. Germline CDR1 reads DFQATT; CDR2 reads SNEGSKA (reference sequence). Trimming cost V 5 bases and J 2 bases, with 6 bases left between them. The CDR3 runs 11 residues.

The J gene is TRBJ2-2, the V gene TRBV12-3 or TRBV12-4, with D unclear. Deletions cut 2 bases from V and 4 bases from J, with 5 bases between. The CDR3 extends over 13 amino acids. CDR3 residues: CASSLIVTGELFF. In DNA form, the CDR3 reads TGTGCCAGCAGTTTAATCGTCACCGGGGAGCTGTTTTTT.

This clonotype was recorded a few times. The chain has TRBV5-1 and TRBJ1-2; D is perhaps TRBD1 (6 bases). V lost 1 base and J 2 bases, leaving 9 bases between the germline ends. The CDR3 runs 14 residues. Germline V gene sequence: CDR1 SGHRS, CDR2 YFSETQ. CDR3 protein: CASSLSGQNYGYTF. Here the CDR3 DNA reads TGCGCCAGCAGCTTGTCTGGACAGAACTATGGCTACACCTTC.

In DNA form, the CDR3 reads TGTGCCAGCCGTCTAATACAGGGACGGCAGCCCCAGCATTTT. This sequence encodes CASRLIQGRQPQHF. The chain links TRBV19 to TRBJ1-5; tentatively, D is TRBD1 (6 bases). This CDR3 is 14 amino acids long. CDR1 and CDR2 from the germline V gene are LNHDA and SQIVND (reference sequence). The V and J ends lost 9 bases and 7 bases respectively, with 19 bases between them. Full variable domain (rest looked up from reference TRBV19 and TRBJ1-5): DGGITQSPKYLFRKEGQNVTLSCEQNLNHDAMYWYRQDPGQGLRLIYYSQIVNDFQKGDIAEGYSVSREKKESFPLTVTSAQKNPTAFYLCASRLIQGRQPQHFGDGTRLSIL.

This clonotype appeared many times. The rearrangement links TRBV20-1 to TRBJ1-1; D is ambiguous. Trimming pared 6 bases from V and 0 bases from J, leaving 8 bases between. The germline V gene encodes CDR1 DFQATT and CDR2 SNEGSKA (reference sequence). This CDR3 is 12 amino acids long. CDR3 residues: CSAHVMNTEAFF. The CDR3 DNA follows: TGCAGTGCACACGTTATGAACACTGAAGCTTTCTTT.

The chain employs TRBV6-5 and TRBJ2-5; 9 nucleotides line up with TRBD1. V gave up 2 bases and J gave up 2 bases; unmatched junction bases: 6. This CDR3 is built from 16 residues. Germline V gene lookup returns CDR1 MNHEY and CDR2 SVGAGI. The CDR3 nucleotides read TGTGCCAGCAGTTACGATGGGACAGGGATACAAGAGACCCAGTACTTC. Protein: CASSYDGTGIQETQYF.

As to this clonotype: Because the CDR3 is missing its conserved closing phenylalanine or tryptophan, this is likely a read error. CDR3 loop: CSAGRGTRGHYEQYI. Here the CDR3 DNA reads TGCAGTGCGGGGAGGGGTACAAGGGGGCACTACGAGCAGTACATC. The chain employs TRBV20-1 and TRBJ2-7, with D perhaps being TRBD1 or TRBD2 (7 bases each). Germline assignment: CDR1 DFQATT and CDR2 SNEGSKA (reference sequence). The CDR3 length is 15 residues. V was cut by 6 bases and J by 3 bases, with 21 bases left in between.

This chain connects TRBV12-3 or TRBV12-4 to TRBJ2-7, with a weak D call TRBD1 (6 bases). The CDR3 extends over 13 amino acids. V was shortened by 7 bases and J by 0 bases, with 10 bases between the two germline ends. The CDR3 region has the DNA TGTGCCAGCAACCAGGACAGCTCCTACGAGCAGTACTTC. This codes for CASNQDSSYEQYF.

This clonotype was counted at least ten times. The V and J genes are TRBV7-2 and TRBJ2-3; the D is unclear. Germline CDR1 SGHTA, CDR2 FQGNSA. Deletions cut 4 bases from V and 4 bases from J, with 15 bases between. The CDR3 totals 15 residues. The CDR3 bases are TGTGCCAGCAGCTGGCAACGGGCGTTGGCAGATACGCAGTATTTT. Protein: CASSWQRALADTQYF. The full variable domain, with the rest looked up from reference TRBV7-2 and TRBJ2-3, is GAGVSQSPSNKVTEKGKDVELRCDPISGHTALYWYRQSLGQGLEFLIYFQGNSAPDKSGLPSDRFSAERTGGSVSTLTIQRTQQEDSAVYLCASSWQRALADTQYFGPGTRLTVL.

The rearrangement uses TRBV7-2 and TRBJ2-3; TRBD2 matches 10 bases. V dropped 3 bases and J dropped 3; count of bases not matched to a gene: 3. Germline V gene data show CDR1 as SGHTA and CDR2 as FQGNSA. The CDR3 contains 15 residues. CDR3 region: CASSLLAGVTDTQYF. As DNA, the CDR3 is TGTGCCAGCAGCTTGCTAGCGGGGGTGACAGATACGCAGTATTTT.

This clonotype was found many times. This chain connects TRBV12-3 or TRBV12-4 to TRBJ2-1, with 7 bases that match TRBD1. The CDR3 totals 13 residues. CDR3 sequence reads: CVLGTGDYNEQFF. The DNA of the CDR3 is TGTGTATTAGGTACAGGGGACTACAATGAGCAGTTCTTC.

The table lists this clonotype with many counts. This chain uses TRBV7-8 with TRBJ2-2; D is perhaps TRBD1 (6 bases). CDR3 size: 18 residues. CDR1 and CDR2 from the germline V gene are SGHVS and FQNEAQ. The ends were cut back, 5 bases at V and 1 base at J, with 20 bases in the middle. The CDR3 DNA follows: TGTGCCAGCAGCCTAGATTTACAGGGACGAGGGAACACCGGGGAGCTGTTTTTT. Translation: CASSLDLQGRGNTGELFF. Drawing the rest from reference TRBV7-8 and TRBJ2-2, the complete variable domain is GAGVSQSPRYKVAKRGQDVALRCDPISGHVSLFWYQQALGQGPEFLTYFQNEAQLDKSGLPSDRFFAERPEGSVSTLKIQRTQQEDSAVYLCASSLDLQGRGNTGELFFGEGSRLTVL.

This clonotype has just a few counts. This sequence joins TRBV7-6 and TRBJ2-5; D is possibly TRBD2 (7 bases). The V gene's germline CDR1 is SGHVS and CDR2 FNYEAQ. With 2 bases removed from V and 1 base from J, the gap between germline ends came to 14 bases. CDR3 length: 16 residues. CDR3 DNA: TGTGCCAGCAGCTTACTGGGCGGGGGCCTCCAAGAGACCCAGTACTTC. Its protein product is CASSLLGGGLQETQYF.

There are many counts of this clonotype. The rearrangement joins TRBV28 to TRBJ1-5; D gene ambiguous. CDR1 is MDHEN, CDR2 SYDVKM, per germline. The length of the CDR3 is 12 residues. Trimming took off 4 bases at V and 4 bases at J, with 5 bases between the two ends. In nucleotides, the CDR3 is TGTGCCAGCAGTTCCCCGAATCAGCCCCAGCATTTT. Translation gives CASSSPNQPQHF.

The chain combines TRBV12-3 or TRBV12-4 with TRBJ2-2; 12 nucleotides match TRBD1. Trimming removed 5 bases from V and 3 bases from J; junction bases left unmatched: 7. CDR3 size: 17 residues. This CDR3 reads CASSPGQGAADTGELFF. CDR3 DNA: TGTGCCAGCAGTCCGGGACAGGGGGCTGCCGACACCGGGGAGCTGTTTTTT.

Notes on this clonotype: A much larger clone is a single base away; this may be a read error. V usage is TRBV7-2 and J usage is TRBJ1-2, with 11 bases that match TRBD1. The CDR3 spans 17 residues. Germline CDR1 is SGHTA and CDR2 is FQGNSA. J was trimmed by 1 base and V by 5 bases; bases with no gene match: 9. CDR3 sequence (DNA): TGTGCCAGCAGCCTCGTAGGCGGGACAGGGGGTAACTATGGCTACACCTTC. Its protein product is CASSLVGGTGGNYGYTF. Combining the CDR3 with reference TRBV7-2 and TRBJ1-2 gives the whole variable domain GAGVSQSPSNKVTEKGKDVELRCDPISGHTALYWYRQSLGQGLEFLIYFQGNSAPDKSGLPSDRFSAERTGGSVSTLTIQRTQQEDSAVYLCASSLVGGTGGNYGYTFGSGTRLTVV.

The sample holds a few counts of this clonotype. V gene TRBV7-2 combines with J gene TRBJ2-3, with 11 bases lining up with TRBD2. CDR3 length: 14 residues. Germline V gives CDR1 SGHTA, CDR2 FQGNSA. J was trimmed by 6 bases and V by 4 bases; bases with no gene match: 3. The CDR3 coding sequence is TGTGCCAGCAGCTCTAGCGGGGGGCCTGATACGCAGTATTTT. It specifies CASSSSGGPDTQYF.